This section outlines one TCR beta chain sequence together with its context. This clone was recorded a few times. Its antigen target is currently unknown. Base qualities are not recorded, but no much larger clone differs from it by a single base. The library relied on the immunoSEQ multiplex PCR assay. The multiplex PCR relied on a mix of 60 forward primers for TCR Vbeta segments and 13 reverse primers for TCR Jbeta segments. The CDR3 region of rearranged TCR beta genes was amplified from genomic DNA with a multiplex PCR assay. On the Illumina HiSeq System, the amplified TCR beta libraries were sequenced as 87-base-pair reads. Turning to the authors' computational methods: In a later analysis, 70 million to 95 million unique TCR beta chains were counted across the 500 to 850 repertoires, and approximately 9.9 million of these chains were shared by at least two donors. Raw reads were error-corrected and collapsed into unique sequences by a nearest-neighbor algorithm in which closely related sequences were merged to remove PCR and sequencing errors. To assign V, D and J gene segments, CDR3 sequences were aligned to IMGT reference sequences. For a sequence to be retained, a match of at least six nucleotides to both a V gene segment and a J gene segment was required. A rearrangement counted as productive if the CDR3 had no stop codons and remained in frame with V and J, and every other rearrangement counted as non-productive. Following IMGT convention, CDR3 was defined as the stretch from the second conserved V-encoded cysteine up to the conserved J-encoded phenylalanine. Sequences without an unambiguous match to a single V gene segment were excluded from the earlier analysis of several hundred of the donors. In an earlier analysis of 587 of the donors, V segments were called functional above 56.7% productive rearrangements and were called segregating when the between-donor standard deviation exceeded 5%. A statistical classification framework was built to diagnose cytomegalovirus status from the catalog of TCR beta chain sequences. V and J gene assignment, in a later analysis, came from comparing TCR nucleotide sequences with IMGT/GENE-DB human TR gene sequences. The TCRdist pipeline was used in a later analysis to assign CDR3 sequences and most-parsimonious VDJ recombination scenarios. In a later analysis, each TCR beta chain was defined by its CDR3 amino acid sequence together with its V-gene family, and reads lacking a unique V-gene family were excluded. A later analysis removed several hundred highly shared, low-generation-probability nucleotide sequences to deal with suspected cross-contamination and a sequencing artifact. A later analysis calculated a clonal expansion index for each public chain from normalized within-repertoire ranks of inferred template counts. A later analysis computed generation probabilities with a VDJ recombination model fitted to out-of-frame rearrangements, and checked the results against IGoR. In a later analysis, hypergeometric tests were used to score TCR-TCR, TCR-HLA and TCR-CMV co-occurrence, with a repertoire-size bias correction applied to TCR pairs. A later analysis estimated false discovery rates by permuting HLA or CMV assignments 20 times. In a later analysis, co-occurring TCRs were grouped with DBSCAN, and TCRdist sequence similarity was added when clustering was performed within HLA-allele-positive subsets. Repertoires with fewer than 30,000 or more than 120,000 public chains, plus five repertoires with anomalous nucleotide sharing, were excluded from co-occurrence clustering. TCRdb holds this immuneACCESS table with in-frame rearrangements only. Some clones are missing; in checked studies, unresolved V genes explain under half, and the rest has no known cause. V and J calls and clone size are as listed in that table; D and trimming were resolved from the DNA. Present in this sample are under 150,000 clones, 78% of which were seen just once. Jointly, the top ten make up roughly 6.2% of the sample.

The sample belongs to a study of cytomegalovirus exposure and HLA in healthy donors (TCRdb year 2017). General notes on the study: An earlier analysis of about 530 of the donors reported over 250 Gb of sequence data and approximately 120 million unique TCR beta sequences obtained from 180 million or so T cells. About 300 gigabases of sequencing data and 70 million to 100 million unique TCR sequences were included in an early release covering roughly 700 HLA-typed donors. Among the roughly 400 genotyped donors, approximately 82% belonged to the genetic ancestry cluster associated with self-reported Caucasian donors. The study was designed to test whether signatures of past pathogen exposure could be identified by cataloging public T cell receptors. The study used immunosequencing to profile the T cell repertoires of approximately 630 subjects and linked those repertoires to cytomegalovirus serostatus. Along with the approximately 620-subject first cohort, a separate validation cohort of over a hundred different subjects was used. To predict cytomegalovirus infection status, the study brought together high-throughput TCR immunosequencing, statistical association of individual TCRs with disease status, and machine learning. A later analysis re-examined previously published TCR beta repertoires from around 670 donors and added high-resolution HLA genotyping to investigate patterns of TCR occurrence. In the later analysis, no new phenotypic data were used to find candidate immune exposures; instead, reliance was placed on TCR beta sequences and their occurrence across donors. An earlier analysis of some 500 of the donors applied high-throughput TCR beta sequencing to assess whether each TCR beta V gene segment acted as functional or pseudogenic. Donor age, sex, ethnicity and CMV serostatus were compiled alongside the repertoire data. A later genetic analysis took genome-wide SNP genotypes for about three fifths of the 666 donors and used that subset as a discovery cohort. Every repertoire in the discovery cohort had been generated on one and the same sequencing platform. HLA typing included class I and class II loci at four-digit resolution. Typing coverage differed by locus: A, B, C, DRB1 and DQB1 were typed in about 620-640 donors, DQA1 in approximately 520, DPA1 in 600 to 610, and DPB1 in 450 to 490. About five DR-DQ haplotypes were handled as single units for association and clustering because linkage in the cohort was strong. Among some 400 genotyped donors of the cohort, an average of roughly 230,000 unique TCR beta nucleotide sequences was sequenced per donor, of which about 18% were non-productive.

The cohort comprised 550 to 700 healthy bone marrow donors. At the time of sampling, every cohort member was nominally healthy, though immune exposures that went unrecorded were likely present. The donor was CMV seropositive and belonged to the group of about 290 seropositive cohort members. A peripheral blood sample was collected from each donor, and TCR beta sequencing was performed on peripheral blood mononuclear cells. Genomic DNA was extracted from the blood cell samples with the Qiagen DNeasy Blood Extraction Kit. V sheds 1 base and J sheds 7 bases, leaving 22 bases between their ends. The cysteine opens and the phenylalanine closes a CDR3 of 17 amino acids. Only CDR3 DNA remains: 51 bases, in frame from the first base. According to the germline V gene, CDR1 reads MGHRA and CDR2 reads YSYEKL. Overall study outcomes, separate from this receptor: In vitro tests confirmed that a few of the cytomegalovirus-associated TCR beta chains recognize cytomegalovirus antigens. Linkage disequilibrium might explain the correlated functional status among segregating V segments, but an unknown experimental factor could not be excluded. A further reported finding was that TCR beta sequences accurately predicted the HLA-A and HLA-B alleles for most subjects in the first cohort. Presence/absence analyses assumed roughly uniform sequencing depth across donors, an assumption that may not hold. For the cohort, immune exposure information was limited to CMV serostatus. Because HLA typing was unavailable for some donors at each locus, only the typed subset was used in association tests. A cluster of highly shared sequence variants was judged likely to represent a technical artifact of the sequencing pipeline. Approximately 16 rarely observed V segments, including chromosome 9 orphons, were excluded from the earlier analysis of a few hundred of the donors because counts were too low. The study listed approximately 160 TCR beta chains as associated with cytomegalovirus. A later genetic analysis associated a missense DCLRE1C variant with V-gene and J-gene trimming of TCR beta chains, and an independent cohort replicated the association. Most TCR sequences were observed very rarely across donors, whereas some public TCRs were present in many individuals. At a false discovery rate of 0.05, a later analysis linked 15,000 to 20,000 TCR beta sequences to specific HLA alleles. According to a later analysis, parvovirus B19, influenza, CMV and Epstein-Barr virus appeared linked to several top co-occurrence clusters. In a later analysis, TCR association rates were found to vary across HLA loci, with the most associated TCRs seen for DRB1 alleles and the fewest for HLA-C alleles. Some IMGT-functional V segments, including TRBV6-2 and TRBV6-3, could not be told apart with the 87-base-pair reads, so those segments were excluded. In a later analysis, most CMV-associated TCR beta chains were found to appear HLA-restricted, with HLA associations seemingly driven largely by CMV exposure. The classifier was reported to diagnose cytomegalovirus status with high specificity and sensitivity in both the original cohort and the validation cohort. It was suggested by the authors that the approach could potentially be generalized to other disease states and immunological phenotypes. Broadly in line with IMGT annotations, most TCR beta V segments showed up in productive rearrangements about 90% or about 30% of the time in an earlier analysis of several hundred of the donors. A later analysis found that HLA-associated TCR beta chains were more clonally expanded and had lower generation probabilities than equally common non-associated chains. Assigning TCR associations to individual alleles was difficult when HLA alleles, especially DR and DQ, strongly co-occurred. A later genetic analysis reported fewer N-insertions in productive TCRs among donors in an Asian-associated ancestry cluster than the roughly 700-donor mean. This cohort had only TCR beta chains sequenced, and the lack of alpha or paired-chain data limited which features could be detected.

This TCR was sampled from a woman aged 40 to 50 in good health and CMV-seropositive. This sequence uses TRBV4-1 and TRBJ1-1; tentative D gene TRBD1, with 6 bases matching. Sequenced input: PBMCs. The DNA sequence is as follows: TGCGCCAGCAGCCAAGGGCAGGGGCAGGTTGTTAACGGTGAAGCTTTCTTT. Its coded protein is CASSQGQGQVVNGEAFF.